The TCR beta chain described here comes from a study of blood T cell repertoires in COVID-19. Across the whole study: Spain, Italy and the United States supplied samples that represented acute and convalescent COVID-19. T cells, B-cell-depleted T cells, or PBMCs supplied cDNA or gDNA.

This CDR3 comprises 15 residues. The V gene's germline CDR1 is LGHNA and CDR2 YSLEER. Between the trimmed V and J ends, which lost 0 bases and 4 bases, there was a span of 12 bases. Authors' methods: Reference gene primer amplification gave nucleated cell count estimates. Sequencing used immunoSEQ multiplex PCR; TCRdb keeps in-frame clones, though not all of them. The DNA gave D and trimming, while V, J and clone size come from that table. The repertoire holds approximately 92,000 clones, with about 86% as singletons. This chain uses TRBV4-3 with TRBJ1-2; no clear D gene. This TCR came from a man aged 55 to 70 with acute or convalescent COVID-19. Sequenced sample: peripheral blood. In nucleotides, the CDR3 is TGCGCCAGCAGCCAAGAGAGCGGCGCACCCTATGGCTACACCTTC. Translated: CASSQESGAPYGYTF.